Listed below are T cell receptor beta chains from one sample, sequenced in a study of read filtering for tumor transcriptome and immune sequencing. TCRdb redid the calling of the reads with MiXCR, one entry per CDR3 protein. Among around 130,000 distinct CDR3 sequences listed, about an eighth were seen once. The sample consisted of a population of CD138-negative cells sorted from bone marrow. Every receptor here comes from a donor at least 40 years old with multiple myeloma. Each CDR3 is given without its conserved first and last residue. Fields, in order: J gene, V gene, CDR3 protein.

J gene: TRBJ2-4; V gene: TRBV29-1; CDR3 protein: SANTGTVKNIQY
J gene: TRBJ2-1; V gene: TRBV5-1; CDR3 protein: ASSLVPTSGRSYNEQF
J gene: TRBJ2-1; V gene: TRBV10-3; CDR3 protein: AISSPGLAGATYNEQF
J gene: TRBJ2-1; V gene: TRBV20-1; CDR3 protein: SARADDYSGF
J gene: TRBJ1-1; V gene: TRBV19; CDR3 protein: ASSIFIEGEAF
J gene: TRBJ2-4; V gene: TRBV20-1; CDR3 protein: RASGAGNIQY
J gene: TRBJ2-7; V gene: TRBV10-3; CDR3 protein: AIGTSGGYEQY
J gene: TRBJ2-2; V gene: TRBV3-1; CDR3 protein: ATQRAGNTGELF
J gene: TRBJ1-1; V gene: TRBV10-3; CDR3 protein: AISDWGGNTEAF
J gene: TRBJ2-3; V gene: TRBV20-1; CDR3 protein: SASDLAGVGADTQY
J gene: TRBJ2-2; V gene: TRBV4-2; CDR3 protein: ASSQEWRNTGELF
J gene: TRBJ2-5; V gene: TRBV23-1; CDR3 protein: AAREQETQY
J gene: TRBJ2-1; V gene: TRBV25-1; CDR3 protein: ASSGSLKTYNEQF
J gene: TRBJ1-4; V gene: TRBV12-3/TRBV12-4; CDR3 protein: ASSSSGTGVEKLF
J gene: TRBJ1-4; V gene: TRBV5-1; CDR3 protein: ASSSLRGDEKLF
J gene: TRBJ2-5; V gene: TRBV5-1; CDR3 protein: ASSSSIQETQY
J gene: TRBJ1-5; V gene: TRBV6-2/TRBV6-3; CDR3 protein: ASRTTGDQPQH
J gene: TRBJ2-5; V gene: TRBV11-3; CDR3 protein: ASSLGQQETQY
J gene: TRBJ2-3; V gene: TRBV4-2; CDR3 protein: ASSLPGQSRSTDTQY
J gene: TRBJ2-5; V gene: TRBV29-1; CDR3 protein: SASKAGVETQY
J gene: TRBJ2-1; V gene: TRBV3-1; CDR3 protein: ASSQMTSGPSEQF
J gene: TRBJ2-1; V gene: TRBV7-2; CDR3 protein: ASSLLLAGGPF
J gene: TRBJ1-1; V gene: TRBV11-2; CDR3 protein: ASSLFRGRTEAF
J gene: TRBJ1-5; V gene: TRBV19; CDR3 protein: ASSTLNQPQH
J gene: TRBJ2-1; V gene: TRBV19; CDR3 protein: ASSIGGSGSDEQF
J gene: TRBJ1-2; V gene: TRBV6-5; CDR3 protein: ASSYVANYGYT
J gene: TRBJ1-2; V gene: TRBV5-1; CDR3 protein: ASSLETGLIYGYT
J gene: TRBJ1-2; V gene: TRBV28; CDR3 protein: ASSLPTGGINYGYT
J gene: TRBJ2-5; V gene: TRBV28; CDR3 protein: ASRTGGRETQY
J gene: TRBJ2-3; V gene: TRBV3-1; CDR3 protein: ASTGGIAGGRSTDTQY
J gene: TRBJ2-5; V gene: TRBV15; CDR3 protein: ATSRDLGLPLWETQY
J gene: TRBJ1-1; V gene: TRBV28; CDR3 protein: ASRQDSHTEAF
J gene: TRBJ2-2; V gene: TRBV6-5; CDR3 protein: ASRRLRGQNTGELF
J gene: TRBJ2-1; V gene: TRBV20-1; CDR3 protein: SARGPGLAGPSYNEQF
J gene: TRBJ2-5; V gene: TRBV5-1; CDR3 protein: ASGETGGQETQY
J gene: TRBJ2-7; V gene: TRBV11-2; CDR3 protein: ASSLTGGTGTGHRY
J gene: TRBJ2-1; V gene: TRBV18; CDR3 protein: ASSPPGLAYEQF
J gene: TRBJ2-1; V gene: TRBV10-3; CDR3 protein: AINPGLSENEQF
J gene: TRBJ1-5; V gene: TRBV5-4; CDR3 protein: ASSLSARTCNQPQH
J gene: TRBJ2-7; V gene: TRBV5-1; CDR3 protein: ASSPGLAGGREQY
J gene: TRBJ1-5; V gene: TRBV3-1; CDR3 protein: ASSTGANQPQH
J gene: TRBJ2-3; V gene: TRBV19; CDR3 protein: ASRSGITDTQY
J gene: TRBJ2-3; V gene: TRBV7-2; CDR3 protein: ASSPGTLPSTDTQY
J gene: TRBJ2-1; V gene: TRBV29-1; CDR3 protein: SVDPPAGGYNEQF
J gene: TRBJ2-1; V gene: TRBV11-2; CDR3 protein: ASSSAAGQGEQF